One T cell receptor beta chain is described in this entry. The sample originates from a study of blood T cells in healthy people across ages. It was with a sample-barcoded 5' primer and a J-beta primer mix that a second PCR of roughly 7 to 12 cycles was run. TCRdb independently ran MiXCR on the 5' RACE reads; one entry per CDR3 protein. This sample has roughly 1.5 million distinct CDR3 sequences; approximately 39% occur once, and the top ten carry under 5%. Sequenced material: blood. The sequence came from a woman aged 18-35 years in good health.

The CDR3 DNA is TGTGCCAGCAGCTTACAGTCCACGGGAGGGCCTCTCGAGCAGTACTTC. Encoded protein: CASSLQSTGGPLEQYF. V gene TRBV7-2 combines with J gene TRBJ2-7; 8 bases line up with TRBD2. Germline CDR1 and CDR2: SGHTA and FQGNSA. Losses at the gene ends were 2 bases for V and 6 bases for J; bases not matched to a gene: 12. CDR3 size: 16 residues.